This T cell receptor beta chain was found in a study of blood T cell repertoires in COVID-19 (TCRdb year 2020). In terms of the full investigation: The collaborator samples originated in the United States, Italy and Spain and spanned the acute and convalescent phases of COVID-19. Samples came from the ongoing ImmuneRACE study (first 160 participants) plus 1,254 subjects from 6 global collaborators. The dataset comprised deeply sampled blood TCRbeta repertoires from subjects exposed to, actively infected with, or recovered from COVID-19. Where available, HLA class I and class II types were obtained from metadata supplied by the sample provider rather than from assay-based typing. The material from the prospective study consisted of cDNA or gDNA derived from T cells, B-cell-depleted T cells, or PBMCs. The repertoires were released in a freely available public database intended as a resource for research on the immune response to SARS-CoV-2. Sample metadata almost always included a de-identified subject ID, COVID-19 status, age in years and sex.

V trim: 6 bases; J trim: 2 bases; unmatched bases: 2. The germline V gene gives CDR1 as MDHEN and CDR2 as SYDVKM. The CDR3 runs 14 amino acids, cysteine and phenylalanine included. Just the 42-base CDR3 DNA is kept, in frame starting at base 1. Beyond this particular receptor, the publication reports: How much clinical and demographic metadata was included differed by source and by participant, and the metadata was provided uncurated.

This clone was counted between two and nine times. This clone's antigen is unknown. No per-base quality is available; no much larger clone lies one base away. Collaborating institutions collected whole blood in K2EDTA tubes following their own protocols. For TCRbeta analysis, collaborators shipped samples as frozen whole blood, isolated PBMCs, or DNA extracted from either of those sample types. TCRbeta CDR3 regions were amplified from genomic DNA using the immunoSEQ Assay, a bias-controlled multiplex PCR. The authors' analysis ran thus. The number of nucleated cells in each sample was estimated by amplification of reference gene primers within the assay. To quantify the absolute abundance of each unique TCRbeta CDR3 rearrangement, sequence reads were collapsed and filtered. Productive Simpson clonality was computed per sample as the square root of Simpson's diversity index over productive rearrangements. This is the immuneACCESS table as TCRdb keeps it, with only in-frame sequences that have V and J called. A part of the clones is gone; compared with another copy, unresolved V genes explain less than half, and the rest is unexplained. V, J and clone size reflect that table, while D and trimming were determined from the DNA. The sample has over 100,000 clones on record, around 88% of them singletons. Of the sample, approximately 19% falls within the top ten clones.

The chain was built from TRBV28 and TRBJ1-5, with 9 bases matching TRBD1. The sequence came from a human donor with acute or convalescent COVID-19. The donor label of this sample is uncertain. The sequenced sample was peripheral blood. DNA sequence: TGTGCCAGCAGGAGACAGGGGGGCAATCAGCCCCAGCATTTT. Its protein product is CASRRQGGNQPQHF. With the portions outside the CDR3 filled from the reference TRBV28 and TRBJ1-5 genes, the complete variable region becomes DVKVTQSSRYLVKRTGEKVFLECVQDMDHENMFWYRQDPGLGLRLIYFSYDVKMKEKGDIPEGYSVSREKKERFSLILESASTNQTSMYLCASRRQGGNQPQHFGDGTRLSIL.